The 10 T cell receptor beta chains below all came from one sample that was sequenced in a study of blood T cell repertoires in COVID-19. Using immunoSEQ multiplex PCR, the repertoire was profiled, and TCRdb retains in-frame clones only, with some absent. In the table there are about 55,000 clones, about 90% of which are singletons. Input material: peripheral blood. The source is a human donor with active COVID-19. The donor label of this sample is uncertain.

The genes are TRBV6-2 or TRBV6-3 and TRBJ2-5; 12 nucleotides line up with TRBD2. The ends lost 2 bases at V and 2 bases at J; junction bases unmatched: 3. The germline CDR1 and CDR2 sequences are MNHEY and SVGEGT. The CDR3 totals 16 residues. The CDR3 nucleotides are TGTGCCAGCAGTTACGCGACTAGCGGGGGTCAAGAGACCCAGTACTTC. Translating gives CASSYATSGGQETQYF.

This rearrangement joins TRBV18 to TRBJ2-2, with TRBD1 identical over 8 bases. Trimming removed 6 bases from V and 6 bases from J; junction bases left unmatched: 6. This CDR3 is 14 amino acids long. Germline CDR1 and CDR2: KGHSH and LQKENI. CDR3 amino acids: CASSGGQEAGELFF. The CDR3 DNA follows: TGTGCCAGCTCTGGGGGACAGGAGGCCGGGGAGCTGTTTTTT. Full variable domain (remainder filled in from reference TRBV18 and TRBJ2-2): NAGVMQNPRHLVRRRGQEARLRCSPMKGHSHVYWYRQLPEEGLKFMVYLQKENIIDESGMPKERFSAEFPKEGPSILRIQQVVRGDSAAYFCASSGGQEAGELFFGEGSRLTVL.

V gene TRBV5-4 combines with J gene TRBJ1-4, with 8 bases matching TRBD1. In germline, CDR1 is SGHNT, CDR2 YYREEE (reference sequence). CDR3 length equals 13 residues. Trimming at V came to 0 bases and at J to 14 bases, leaving 6 bases not matched to a gene. The CDR3 is CASSLDGTGGLFF. In nucleotides, the CDR3 is TGTGCCAGCAGCTTGGACGGGACAGGAGGGCTGTTTTTT. Full variable domain (remainder filled in from reference TRBV5-4 and TRBJ1-4): ETGVTQSPTHLIKTRGQQVTLRCSSQSGHNTVSWYQQALGQGPQFIFQYYREEENGRGNFPPRFSGLQFPNYSSELNVNALELDDSALYLCASSLDGTGGLFFGSGTQLSVL.

This clone has a single count. This rearrangement joins TRBV11-2 to TRBJ2-3, with D uncertain. The germline V gene encodes CDR1 SGHAT and CDR2 FQNNGV. Trimming shortened V by 0 bases and J by 6 bases, and 4 bases separated the two germline ends. This CDR3 spans 12 amino acids. This chain's CDR3 is CASSLDRDTQYF. DNA of the CDR3: TGTGCCAGCAGCTTAGATCGGGATACGCAGTATTTT. Together with reference TRBV11-2 and TRBJ2-3, the CDR3 gives the full variable domain: EAGVAQSPRYKIIEKRQSVAFWCNPISGHATLYWYQQILGQGPKLLIQFQNNGVVDDSQLPKDRFSAERLKGVDSTLKIQPAKLEDSAVYLCASSLDRDTQYFGPGTRLTVL.

The V and J genes are TRBV18 and TRBJ1-6; D perhaps matches TRBD1 (6 bases). The CDR3 contains 17 residues. Germline loops: CDR1 KGHSH, CDR2 LQKENI. Trimming removed 6 bases from V and 5 bases from J, with 20 bases in between. CDR3 DNA sequence: TGTGCCAGCTCCGTGCCCGCGGACAGTCCGCATAATTCACCCCTCCACTTT. Translating gives CASSVPADSPHNSPLHF. The whole variable domain, remainder taken from reference TRBV18 and TRBJ1-6, is NAGVMQNPRHLVRRRGQEARLRCSPMKGHSHVYWYRQLPEEGLKFMVYLQKENIIDESGMPKERFSAEFPKEGPSILRIQQVVRGDSAAYFCASSVPADSPHNSPLHFGNGTRLTVT.

V gene TRBV5-8 combines with J gene TRBJ2-7; possibly TRBD1 for D (6 bases). Germline V gene data show CDR1 as SGHTS and CDR2 as YDEGEE. CDR3 length equals 14 residues. Trimming took off 4 bases at V and 2 bases at J, with 13 bases between the two ends. The CDR3 sequence is CASSIGGLTYEQYF. The CDR3 nucleotides are TGTGCCAGCAGCATAGGGGGTCTTACCTACGAGCAGTACTTC.

This chain uses TRBV5-4 with TRBJ1-2; 9 positions agree with TRBD1. The ends lost 4 bases at V and 6 bases at J; junction bases unmatched: 7. The CDR3 covers 14 residues. Germline assignment: CDR1 SGHNT and CDR2 YYREEE (reference sequence). The CDR3 region has the DNA TGTGCCAGCAGCAGTAACAGGGGGCAGGATGGCTACACCTTC. Its translation is CASSSNRGQDGYTF.

The V call is TRBV11-2, the J call TRBJ2-3, with TRBD2 identical over 12 bases. V dropped 7 bases and J dropped 3; count of bases not matched to a gene: 5. The length of the CDR3 is 15 residues. Looked up from germline, CDR1 is SGHAT and CDR2 is FQNNGV. CDR3 DNA: TGTGCCAGCACTCTCGGGACTAGCGGGACAGATACGCAGTATTTT. This gives the protein CASTLGTSGTDTQYF. Complete variable domain (other parts from reference TRBV11-2 and TRBJ2-3): EAGVAQSPRYKIIEKRQSVAFWCNPISGHATLYWYQQILGQGPKLLIQFQNNGVVDDSQLPKDRFSAERLKGVDSTLKIQPAKLEDSAVYLCASTLGTSGTDTQYFGPGTRLTVL.

V usage is TRBV29-1 and J usage is TRBJ1-2, with D possibly being TRBD1 (5 bases). CDR1 is SQVTM, CDR2 ANQGSEA, per germline. This CDR3 spans 12 amino acids. V was clipped by 6 bases and J by 0 bases, with 8 bases between them. The CDR3 loop is CSVGGANYGYTF. The DNA for the CDR3 is TGCAGCGTGGGAGGGGCTAACTATGGCTACACCTTC. The full variable domain, completed using reference TRBV29-1 and TRBJ1-2, is SAVISQKPSRDICQRGTSLTIQCQVDSQVTMMFWYRQQPGQSLTLIATANQGSEATYESGFVIDKFPISRPNLTFSTLTVSNMSPEDSSIYLCSVGGANYGYTFGSGTRLTVV.

This sequence joins TRBV20-1 and TRBJ1-1; tentative D call: TRBD1 (5 bases). The CDR3 has 11 residues. CDR1 is DFQATT, CDR2 SNEGSKA, per germline (reference sequence). CDR3 amino acids: CRGGDNTEAFF. CDR3 nucleotides: TGCAGGGGGGGGGACAACACTGAAGCTTTCTTT.